The T cell receptor (beta chain) under discussion was sequenced for a study of OX40 agonist ivuxolimab in advanced cancers. Looking at the study overall: Dose-escalation patients' cancers were hepatocellular carcinoma, melanoma, renal cell or head and neck cancer. Subjects had a mean age of about 65 years, with a range of roughly 20 to 79; roughly 83% were male.

Whole-study findings and limits: Clonal expansion was seen in CD4+ and CD8+ blood T cells by week 6 at 0.1 to 3.0 mg/kg.

Some clones are missing from TCRdb's copy, which holds only in-frame ones; the method was immunoSEQ multiplex PCR. Among roughly 11,000 clones listed, approximately 80% were seen once. Turning to this clone: Its antigen is not known.

The germline gives CDR1 MNHEY, CDR2 SVGAGI. The CDR3 is 13 amino acids. Trimming left V 5 bases short and J 6 bases short, with 10 bases between. The receptor's source is an adult with an advanced solid tumor such as melanoma, head and neck, liver or kidney cancer. The starting material was CD4+ or CD8+ T cells sorted from blood, obtained in a trial of the OX40 agonist ivuxolimab. V and J are TRBV6-5 and TRBJ2-2; D is perhaps TRBD2 (5 bases). This CDR3 is CASSNTEAGELFF. DNA for the CDR3: TGTGCCAGCAGTAACACGGAGGCCGGGGAGCTGTTTTTT.